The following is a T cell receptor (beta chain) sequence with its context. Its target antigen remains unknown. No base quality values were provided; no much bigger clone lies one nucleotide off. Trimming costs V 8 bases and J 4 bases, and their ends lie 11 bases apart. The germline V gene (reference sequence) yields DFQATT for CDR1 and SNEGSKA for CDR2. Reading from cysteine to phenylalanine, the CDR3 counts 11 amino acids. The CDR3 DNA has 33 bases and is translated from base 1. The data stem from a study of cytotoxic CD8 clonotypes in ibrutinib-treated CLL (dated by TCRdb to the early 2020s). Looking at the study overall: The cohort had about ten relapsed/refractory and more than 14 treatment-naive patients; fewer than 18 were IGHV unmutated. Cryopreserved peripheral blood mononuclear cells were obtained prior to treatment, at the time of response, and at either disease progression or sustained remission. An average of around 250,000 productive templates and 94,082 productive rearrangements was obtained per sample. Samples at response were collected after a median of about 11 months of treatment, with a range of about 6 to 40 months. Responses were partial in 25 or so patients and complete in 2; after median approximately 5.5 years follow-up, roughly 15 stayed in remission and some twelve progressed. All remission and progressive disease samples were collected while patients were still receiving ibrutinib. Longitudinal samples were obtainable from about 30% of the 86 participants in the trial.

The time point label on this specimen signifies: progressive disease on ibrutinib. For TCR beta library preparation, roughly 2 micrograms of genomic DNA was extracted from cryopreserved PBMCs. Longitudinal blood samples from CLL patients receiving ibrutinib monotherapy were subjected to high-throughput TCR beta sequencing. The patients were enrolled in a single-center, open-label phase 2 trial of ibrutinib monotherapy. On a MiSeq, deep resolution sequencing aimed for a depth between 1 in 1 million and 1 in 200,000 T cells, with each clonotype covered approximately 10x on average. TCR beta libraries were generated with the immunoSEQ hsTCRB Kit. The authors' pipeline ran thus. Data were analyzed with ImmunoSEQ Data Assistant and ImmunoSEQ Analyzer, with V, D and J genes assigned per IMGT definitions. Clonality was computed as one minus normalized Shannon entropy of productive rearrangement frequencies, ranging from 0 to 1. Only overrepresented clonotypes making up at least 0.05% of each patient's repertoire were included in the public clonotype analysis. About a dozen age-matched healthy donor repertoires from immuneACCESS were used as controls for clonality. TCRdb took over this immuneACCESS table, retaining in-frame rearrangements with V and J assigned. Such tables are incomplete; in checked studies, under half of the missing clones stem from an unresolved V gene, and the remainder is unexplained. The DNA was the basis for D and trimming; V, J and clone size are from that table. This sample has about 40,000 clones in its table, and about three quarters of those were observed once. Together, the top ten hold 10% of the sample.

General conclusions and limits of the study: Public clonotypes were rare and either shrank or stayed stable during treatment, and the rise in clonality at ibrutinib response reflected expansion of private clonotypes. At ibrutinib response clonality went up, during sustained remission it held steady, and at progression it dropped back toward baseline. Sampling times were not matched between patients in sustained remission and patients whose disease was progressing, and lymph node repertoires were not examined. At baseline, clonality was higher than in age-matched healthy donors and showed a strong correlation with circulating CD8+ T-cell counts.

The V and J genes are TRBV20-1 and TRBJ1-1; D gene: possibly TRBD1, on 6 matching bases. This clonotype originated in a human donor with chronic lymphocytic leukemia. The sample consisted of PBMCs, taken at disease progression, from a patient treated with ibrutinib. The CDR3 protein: CSPGESTEAFF. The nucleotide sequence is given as TGCAGTCCAGGGGAGAGCACTGAAGCTTTCTTT.